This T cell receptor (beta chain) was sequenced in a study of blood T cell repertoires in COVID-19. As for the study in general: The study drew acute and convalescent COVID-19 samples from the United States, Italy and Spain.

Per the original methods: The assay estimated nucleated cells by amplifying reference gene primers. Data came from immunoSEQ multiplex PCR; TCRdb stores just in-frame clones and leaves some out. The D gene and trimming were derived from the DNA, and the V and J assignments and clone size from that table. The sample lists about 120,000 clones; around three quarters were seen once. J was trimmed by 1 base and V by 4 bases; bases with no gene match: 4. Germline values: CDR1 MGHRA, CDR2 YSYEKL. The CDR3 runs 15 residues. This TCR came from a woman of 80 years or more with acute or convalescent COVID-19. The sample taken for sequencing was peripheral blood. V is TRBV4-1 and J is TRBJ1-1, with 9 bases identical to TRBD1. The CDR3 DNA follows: TGCGCCAGCAGCCCCGGACAGGGGAAGAACACTGAAGCTTTCTTT. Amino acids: CASSPGQGKNTEAFF.